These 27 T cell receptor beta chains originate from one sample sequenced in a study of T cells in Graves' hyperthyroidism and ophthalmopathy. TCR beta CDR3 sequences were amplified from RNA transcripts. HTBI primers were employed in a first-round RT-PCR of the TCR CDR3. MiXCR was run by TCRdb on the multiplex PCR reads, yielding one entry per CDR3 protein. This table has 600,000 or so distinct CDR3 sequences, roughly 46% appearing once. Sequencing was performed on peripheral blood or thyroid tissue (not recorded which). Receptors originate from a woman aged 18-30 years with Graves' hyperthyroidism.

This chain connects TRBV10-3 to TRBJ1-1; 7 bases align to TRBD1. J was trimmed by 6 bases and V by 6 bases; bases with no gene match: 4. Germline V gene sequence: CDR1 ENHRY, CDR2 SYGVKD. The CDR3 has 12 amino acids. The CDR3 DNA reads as TGTGCCATCAGGACAGGGACGGCTGAAGCTTTCTTT. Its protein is CAIRTGTAEAFF.

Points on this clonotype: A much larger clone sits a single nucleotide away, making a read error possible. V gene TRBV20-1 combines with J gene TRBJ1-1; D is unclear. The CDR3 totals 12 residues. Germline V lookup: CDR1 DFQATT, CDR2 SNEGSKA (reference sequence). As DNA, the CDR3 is TGCAGTGCTAGAGGTGGTAGCACTGAAGCTTTGTTT. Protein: CSARGGSTEALF.

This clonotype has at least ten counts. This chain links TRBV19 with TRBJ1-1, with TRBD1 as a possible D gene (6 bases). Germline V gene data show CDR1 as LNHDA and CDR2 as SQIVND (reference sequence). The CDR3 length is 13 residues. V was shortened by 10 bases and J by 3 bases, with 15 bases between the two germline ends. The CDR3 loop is CATGATRYTEAFF. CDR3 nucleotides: TGTGCCACAGGGGCCACGAGGTACACTGAAGCTTTCTTT.

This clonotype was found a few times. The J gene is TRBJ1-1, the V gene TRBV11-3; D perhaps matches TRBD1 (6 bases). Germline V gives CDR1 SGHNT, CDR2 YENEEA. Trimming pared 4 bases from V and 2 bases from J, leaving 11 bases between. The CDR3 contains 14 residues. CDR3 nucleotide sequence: TGTGCCAGCAGCTCGGGGGCGGAAAACACTGAAGCTTTCTTT. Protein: CASSSGAENTEAFF.

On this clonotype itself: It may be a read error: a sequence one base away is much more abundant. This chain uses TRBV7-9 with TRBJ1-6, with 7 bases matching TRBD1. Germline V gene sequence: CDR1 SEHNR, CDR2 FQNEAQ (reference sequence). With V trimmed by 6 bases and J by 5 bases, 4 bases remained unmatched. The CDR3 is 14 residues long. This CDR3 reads CASRPGQNNSPLHF. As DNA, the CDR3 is TGTGCCAGCAGACCGGGACAGAATAATTCACCCCTCCACTTT.

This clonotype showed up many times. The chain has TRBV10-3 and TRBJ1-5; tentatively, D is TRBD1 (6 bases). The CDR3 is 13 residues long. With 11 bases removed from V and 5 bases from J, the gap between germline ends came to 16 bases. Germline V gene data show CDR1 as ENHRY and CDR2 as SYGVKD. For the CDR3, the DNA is TGTGCCGCTGCCGGGACACCCGATCAGCCCCAGCATTTT. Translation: CAAAGTPDQPQHF.

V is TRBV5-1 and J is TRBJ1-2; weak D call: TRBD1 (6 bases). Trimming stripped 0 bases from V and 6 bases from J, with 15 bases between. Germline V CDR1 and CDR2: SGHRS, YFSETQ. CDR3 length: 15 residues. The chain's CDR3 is CASSLAGQSSHGYTF. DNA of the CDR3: TGCGCCAGCAGCTTGGCCGGACAGAGCTCCCATGGCTACACCTTC.

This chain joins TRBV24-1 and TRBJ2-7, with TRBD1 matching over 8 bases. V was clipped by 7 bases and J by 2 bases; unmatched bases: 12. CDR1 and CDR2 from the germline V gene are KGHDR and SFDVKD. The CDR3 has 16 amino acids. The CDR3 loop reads CATSASGGGFPYEQYF. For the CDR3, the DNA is TGTGCCACCAGCGCCTCAGGGGGCGGGTTCCCCTACGAGCAGTACTTC.

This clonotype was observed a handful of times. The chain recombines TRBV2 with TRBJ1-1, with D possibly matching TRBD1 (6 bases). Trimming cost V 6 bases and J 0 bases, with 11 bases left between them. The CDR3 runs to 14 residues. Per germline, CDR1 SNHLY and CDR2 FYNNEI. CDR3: CASRQDSMNTEAFF. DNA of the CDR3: TGTGCCAGCAGGCAGGACAGTATGAACACTGAAGCTTTCTTT.

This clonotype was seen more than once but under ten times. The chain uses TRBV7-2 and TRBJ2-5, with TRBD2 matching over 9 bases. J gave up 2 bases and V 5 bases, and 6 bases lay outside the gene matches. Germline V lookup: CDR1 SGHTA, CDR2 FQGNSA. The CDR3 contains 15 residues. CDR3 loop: CASSKGAGGQETQYF. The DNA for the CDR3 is TGTGCCAGCAGCAAAGGAGCGGGAGGTCAAGAGACCCAGTACTTC.

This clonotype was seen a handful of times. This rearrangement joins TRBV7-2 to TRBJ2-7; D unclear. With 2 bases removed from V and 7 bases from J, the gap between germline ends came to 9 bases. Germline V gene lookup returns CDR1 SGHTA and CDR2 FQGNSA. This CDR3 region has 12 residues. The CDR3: CASSLSRQEQYF. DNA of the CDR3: TGTGCCAGCAGCTTATCCCGACAAGAGCAGTACTTC.

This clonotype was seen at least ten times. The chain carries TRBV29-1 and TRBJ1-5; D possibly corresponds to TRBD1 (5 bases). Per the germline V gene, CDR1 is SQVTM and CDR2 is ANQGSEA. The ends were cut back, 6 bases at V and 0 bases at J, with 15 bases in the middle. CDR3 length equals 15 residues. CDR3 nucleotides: TGCAGCGTCCACACCGGGACCGGTAGCAATCAGCCCCAGCATTTT. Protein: CSVHTGTGSNQPQHF. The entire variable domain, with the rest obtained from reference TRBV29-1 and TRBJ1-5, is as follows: SAVISQKPSRDICQRGTSLTIQCQVDSQVTMMFWYRQQPGQSLTLIATANQGSEATYESGFVIDKFPISRPNLTFSTLTVSNMSPEDSSIYLCSVHTGTGSNQPQHFGDGTRLSIL.

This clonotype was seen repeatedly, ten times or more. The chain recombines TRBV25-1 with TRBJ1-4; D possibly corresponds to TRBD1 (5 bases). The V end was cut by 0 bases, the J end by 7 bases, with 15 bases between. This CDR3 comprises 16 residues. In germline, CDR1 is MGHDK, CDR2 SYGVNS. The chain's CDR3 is CASSEYRGPLIEKLFF. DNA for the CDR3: TGTGCCAGCAGTGAATACCGGGGCCCCTTGATTGAAAAACTGTTTTTT.

In DNA, the CDR3 is TGCGCCAGCGGGGCAATACAGAACACTGAAGCTTTCTTT. Encoded protein: CASGAIQNTEAFF. This chain uses TRBV5-1 with TRBJ1-1; possibly TRBD1 for D (5 bases). This CDR3 comprises 13 residues. Trimming shortened V by 7 bases and J by 1 base, and 11 bases separated the two germline ends. Germline CDR1 is SGHRS and CDR2 is YFSETQ.

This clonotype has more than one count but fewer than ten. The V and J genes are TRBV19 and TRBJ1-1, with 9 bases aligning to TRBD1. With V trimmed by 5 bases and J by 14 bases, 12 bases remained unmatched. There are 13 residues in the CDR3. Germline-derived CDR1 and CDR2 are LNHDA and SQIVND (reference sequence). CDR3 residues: CASSPRTGESGFF. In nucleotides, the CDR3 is TGTGCCAGTAGTCCGCGGACAGGGGAAAGCGGCTTCTTT.

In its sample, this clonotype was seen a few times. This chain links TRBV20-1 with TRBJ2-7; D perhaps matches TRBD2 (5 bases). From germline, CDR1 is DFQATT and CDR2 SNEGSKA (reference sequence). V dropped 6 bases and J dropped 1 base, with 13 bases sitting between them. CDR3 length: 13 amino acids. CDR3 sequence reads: CSAPRLPSYEQYF. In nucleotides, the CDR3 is TGCAGTGCCCCCCGACTACCGTCCTACGAGCAGTACTTC.

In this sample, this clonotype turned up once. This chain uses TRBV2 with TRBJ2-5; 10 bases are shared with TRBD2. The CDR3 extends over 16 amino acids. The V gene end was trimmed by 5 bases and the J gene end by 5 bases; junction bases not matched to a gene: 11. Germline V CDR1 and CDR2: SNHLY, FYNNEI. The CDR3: CASSLGTSEAWETQYF. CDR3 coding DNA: TGTGCCAGCAGTTTAGGGACTAGCGAAGCATGGGAGACCCAGTACTTC.

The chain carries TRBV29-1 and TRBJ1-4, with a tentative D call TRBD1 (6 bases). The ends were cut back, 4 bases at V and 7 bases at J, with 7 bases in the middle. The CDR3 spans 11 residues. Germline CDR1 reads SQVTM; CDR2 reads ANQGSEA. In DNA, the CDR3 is TGCAGCGTTGGCAGGGGTGAAAAACTGTTTTTT. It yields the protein CSVGRGEKLFF. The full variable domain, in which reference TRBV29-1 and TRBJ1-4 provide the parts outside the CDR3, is SAVISQKPSRDICQRGTSLTIQCQVDSQVTMMFWYRQQPGQSLTLIATANQGSEATYESGFVIDKFPISRPNLTFSTLTVSNMSPEDSSIYLCSVGRGEKLFFGSGTQLSVL.

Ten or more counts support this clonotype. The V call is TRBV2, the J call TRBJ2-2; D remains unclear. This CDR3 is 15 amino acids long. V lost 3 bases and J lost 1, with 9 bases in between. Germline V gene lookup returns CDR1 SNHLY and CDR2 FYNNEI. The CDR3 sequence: CASSDDTRNTGELFF. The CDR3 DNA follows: TGTGCCAGCAGTGATGACACCCGGAACACCGGGGAGCTGTTTTTT.

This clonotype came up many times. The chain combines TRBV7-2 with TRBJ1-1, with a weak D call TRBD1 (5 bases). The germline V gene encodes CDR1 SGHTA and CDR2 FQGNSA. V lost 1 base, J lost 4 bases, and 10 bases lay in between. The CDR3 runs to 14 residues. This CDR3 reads CASSLGRVGTEAFF. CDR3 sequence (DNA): TGTGCCAGCAGCTTAGGCAGGGTAGGCACTGAAGCTTTCTTT.

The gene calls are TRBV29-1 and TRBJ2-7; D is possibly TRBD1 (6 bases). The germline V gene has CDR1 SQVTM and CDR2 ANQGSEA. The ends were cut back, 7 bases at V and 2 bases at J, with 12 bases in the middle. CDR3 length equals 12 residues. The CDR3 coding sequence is TGCAGCGCACTGGACAGCACCTACGAGCAGTACTTC. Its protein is CSALDSTYEQYF.

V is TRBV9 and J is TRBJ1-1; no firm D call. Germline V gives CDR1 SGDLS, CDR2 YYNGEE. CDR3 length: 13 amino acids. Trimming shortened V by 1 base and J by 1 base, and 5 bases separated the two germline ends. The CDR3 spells CASSVKENTEAFF. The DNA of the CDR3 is TGTGCCAGCAGCGTAAAAGAGAACACTGAAGCTTTCTTT.

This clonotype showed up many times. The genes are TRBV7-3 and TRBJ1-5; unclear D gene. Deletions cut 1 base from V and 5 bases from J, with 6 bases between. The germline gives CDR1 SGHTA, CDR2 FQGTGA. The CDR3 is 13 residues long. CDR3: CASSLSWDQPQHF. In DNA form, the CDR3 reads TGTGCCAGCAGCTTAAGTTGGGATCAGCCCCAGCATTTT.

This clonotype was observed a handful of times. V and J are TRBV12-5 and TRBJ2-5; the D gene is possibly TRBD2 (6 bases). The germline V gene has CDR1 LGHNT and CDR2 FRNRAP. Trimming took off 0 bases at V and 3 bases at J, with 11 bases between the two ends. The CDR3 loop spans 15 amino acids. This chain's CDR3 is CASGLVGGYEETQYF. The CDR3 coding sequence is TGTGCTAGTGGTTTGGTAGGAGGGTACGAAGAGACCCAGTACTTC.

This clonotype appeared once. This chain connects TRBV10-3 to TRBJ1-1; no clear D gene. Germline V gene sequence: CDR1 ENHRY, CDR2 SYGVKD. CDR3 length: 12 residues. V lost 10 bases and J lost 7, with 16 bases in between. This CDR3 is CASGVGLGEAFF. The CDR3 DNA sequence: TGTGCCAGCGGCGTGGGGTTGGGTGAAGCTTTCTTT.

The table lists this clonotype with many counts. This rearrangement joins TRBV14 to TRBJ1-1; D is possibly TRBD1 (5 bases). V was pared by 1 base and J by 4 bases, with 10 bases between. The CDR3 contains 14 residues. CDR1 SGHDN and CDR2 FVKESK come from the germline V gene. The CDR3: CASSQVTGGTEAFF. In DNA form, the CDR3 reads TGTGCCAGCAGCCAAGTTACCGGGGGCACTGAAGCTTTCTTT.

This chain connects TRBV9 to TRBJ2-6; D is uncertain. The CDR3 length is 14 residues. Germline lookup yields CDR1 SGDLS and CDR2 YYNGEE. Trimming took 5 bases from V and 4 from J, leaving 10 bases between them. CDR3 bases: TGTGCCAGCAGTACTAACACAGGGGCCAACGTCCTGACTTTC. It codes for CASSTNTGANVLTF. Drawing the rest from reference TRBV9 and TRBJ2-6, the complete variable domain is DSGVTQTPKHLITATGQRVTLRCSPRSGDLSVYWYQQSLDQGLQFLIQYYNGEERAKGNILERFSAQQFPDLHSELNLSSLELGDSALYFCASSTNTGANVLTFGAGSRLTVL.